The TCR beta chain described here comes from a study of T cells expressing NK-cell markers (dated by TCRdb to 2018 to 2020). For the study in its entirety: TCR beta-chain repertoires were profiled in sorted CD3+CD56+NKG2C+, CD3+CD56+NKG2C- and CD3+CD56-NKG2C+ T-cell subsets from eight donors. Libraries were sequenced as 2 x 150 bp reads on Illumina HiSeq 2000/2500, MiSeq or NextSeq. Randomly selected healthy volunteers, three men and five women, were used as the eight sequenced donors. Seven of the eight sequenced donors were HCMV-seropositive and one was HCMV-seronegative.

Study-level results and caveats: In several donors, the dominant CD3+CD56+NKG2C+ clonotypes were found to rank among the top 10 CD8+ clonotypes and to make up roughly 1.0-7.0% of CD8+ T cells. Those dominant clonotypes were again the most abundant among CD3+CD56-NKG2C+ cells in a handful of donors, at roughly 25-60.1%. It remained unclear whether the expanded NKG2C-expressing T cell clones were specific for HCMV antigens.

The CDR3 runs 16 amino acids, cysteine and phenylalanine included. No DNA sequence is on record. CDR1 is given as MNHEY and CDR2 as SMNVEV, both from the germline V gene (reference sequence). Sequencing relied on an Illumina HiSeq 2000. TCR beta cDNA libraries were prepared using 5'RACE template switching, which introduced a universal primer site and unique molecular identifiers. Synthesis of cDNA was primed from the TCR beta constant segment and was followed by two consecutive PCR amplification steps. In the authors' own workflow: MIGEC was used to demultiplex reads and group reads by UMI, and MiTCR was used to assemble and quantify clonotypes. To exclude erroneous sequences, any TCR cDNA sequence not supported by at least two reads was discarded. The tcR package was used for downstream repertoire analysis, and clonotypes were matched across fractions by CDR3 nucleotide sequence plus V segment. Antigen specificity was annotated against VDJdb with VDJmatch, allowing one amino acid substitution in CDR3. The reads went through TCRdb reprocessing, and each CDR3 protein sequence gets one entry with no DNA. What appears here as the V and J calls and clone size reflects TCRdb's work, not the paper's. The table kept for this sample lists about 460,000 distinct CDR3 sequences. Under 1.5% of the sample goes to the ten largest clones.

Regarding this clonotype: Its antigen remains unidentified.

HCMV-specific IgG was detected in serum with a commercial ELISA kit to determine HCMV serostatus. Peripheral blood mononuclear cells were isolated from blood by Ficoll density gradient centrifugation. The sample consisted of blood T cells: a sorted CD56 or NKG2C T cell subset, CD4+ or CD8+ T cells, or bulk PBMC T cells (not recorded which). Recombination connected TRBV27 to TRBJ2-1; absent DNA, TCRdb's TRBD2 call cannot be checked. This clonotype was sampled from a woman in her forties or fifties in good health. Donor details come from another sample of the same person, matched by shared clones. This receptor has the CDR3 CASSFPSGLTYNEQFF.